The 32 T cell receptor beta chains below were found in one sample sequenced in a study of OX40 agonist ivuxolimab in advanced cancers. Clones were sequenced by immunoSEQ multiplex PCR, and TCRdb holds only the in-frame ones, with some missing. The table lists roughly 53,000 clones, 93% of them singletons. Sequences were derived from CD4+ or CD8+ T cells sorted from blood, sampled in a trial of the OX40 agonist ivuxolimab. These receptors were obtained from an adult with an advanced solid tumor such as melanoma, head and neck, liver or kidney cancer.

The chain joins TRBV9 to TRBJ1-5; D is perhaps TRBD1 (6 bases). V was clipped by 4 bases and J by 2 bases, with 10 bases between them. The CDR3 totals 14 residues. In germline, CDR1 is SGDLS, CDR2 YYNGEE. The CDR3 loop reads CASSLGTRNQPQHF. In DNA form, the CDR3 reads TGTGCCAGCAGCTTAGGGACACGCAATCAGCCCCAGCATTTT.

This chain connects TRBV7-9 to TRBJ1-5; 8 bases fit TRBD1. J lost 4 bases, V lost 2 bases, and 4 bases had no gene match. The CDR3 covers 15 residues. In germline, CDR1 is SEHNR, CDR2 FQNEAQ (reference sequence). The CDR3 nucleotides read TGTGCCAGCAGCTTAAGTACAGGGGGGAATCAGCCCCAGCATTTT. Its translation is CASSLSTGGNQPQHF.

The gene calls are TRBV28 and TRBJ2-5, with a weak D call TRBD1 (5 bases). Between the trimmed V and J ends, which lost 7 bases and 4 bases, there was a span of 19 bases. The germline gives CDR1 MDHEN, CDR2 SYDVKM. The CDR3 sequence is 15 residues long. The CDR3 protein is CASTGPLGLPETQYF. The CDR3 DNA is TGTGCCAGCACCGGCCCACTGGGGCTCCCAGAGACCCAGTACTTC.

The chain links TRBV7-2 to TRBJ2-3, with a weak D call TRBD2 (5 bases). In germline, CDR1 is SGHTA, CDR2 FQGNSA. V was cut by 1 base and J by 1 base, with 12 bases left in between. The CDR3 runs to 16 residues. DNA for the CDR3: TGTGCCAGCAGCTTAGGGACTGTGGTTGGCACAGATACGCAGTATTTT. Protein product: CASSLGTVVGTDTQYF. Looking up the rest from reference TRBV7-2 and TRBJ2-3 gives the full variable domain: GAGVSQSPSNKVTEKGKDVELRCDPISGHTALYWYRQSLGQGLEFLIYFQGNSAPDKSGLPSDRFSAERTGGSVSTLTIQRTQQEDSAVYLCASSLGTVVGTDTQYFGPGTRLTVL.

The chain carries TRBV9 and TRBJ2-3, with unresolved D. The germline V gene has CDR1 SGDLS and CDR2 YYNGEE. The CDR3 totals 13 residues. V was shortened by 2 bases and J by 0 bases, with 4 bases between the two germline ends. The CDR3: CASSVWSTDTQYF. In nucleotides, the CDR3 is TGTGCCAGCAGCGTTTGGAGCACAGATACGCAGTATTTT.

The chain has TRBV28 and TRBJ1-5; TRBD1 is a possible D gene (6 bases). The CDR3 covers 17 residues. Germline lookup yields CDR1 MDHEN and CDR2 SYDVKM. V shed 6 bases and J shed 3 bases, with 21 bases lying between them. The CDR3 reads CASRGSRRGVFNQPQHF. In DNA, the CDR3 is TGTGCCAGCAGGGGTTCCCGCAGGGGAGTGTTCAATCAGCCCCAGCATTTT.

The chain employs TRBV9 and TRBJ2-7; 10 bases agree with TRBD2. The germline V gene has CDR1 SGDLS and CDR2 YYNGEE. V trimming: 2 bases; J trimming: 5 bases; junction bases outside the gene matches: 4. This CDR3 has 14 residues. The CDR3 DNA sequence: TGTGCCAGCAGCGTGTCTAGCGGGAGCCACGAGCAGTACTTC. It encodes CASSVSSGSHEQYF.

The V and J genes are TRBV6-5 and TRBJ2-7; TRBD1 might be the D (6 bases). The germline V and J ends were trimmed by 5 bases and 4 bases, with 12 bases remaining between them. The CDR3 runs 13 residues. Germline V gene sequence: CDR1 MNHEY, CDR2 SVGAGI. Here the CDR3 reads CASSLQGRYEQYF. The DNA of the CDR3 is TGTGCCAGCAGTCTACAGGGAAGGTACGAGCAGTACTTC.

The rearrangement uses TRBV10-2 and TRBJ2-1; a weak D match, TRBD1 (6 bases). CDR1 and CDR2 from the germline V gene are WSHSY and SAAADI. V lost 6 bases and J lost 8, with 8 bases in between. CDR3 size: 11 residues. The CDR3 region is CASRQGYEQFF. As DNA, the CDR3 is TGCGCCAGCAGACAGGGCTATGAGCAGTTCTTC.

The gene calls are TRBV9 and TRBJ2-6, with D hard to call. Between the trimmed V and J ends, which lost 4 bases and 4 bases, there was a span of 9 bases. Germline assignment: CDR1 SGDLS and CDR2 YYNGEE. CDR3 length: 14 residues. The CDR3 is CASSLSGGANVLTF. Here the CDR3 DNA reads TGTGCCAGCAGCCTCTCAGGCGGGGCCAACGTCCTGACTTTC.

This chain joins TRBV6-4 and TRBJ2-2; D is unclear. V lost 8 bases, J lost 1 base, and 8 bases lay in between. Germline V gene lookup returns CDR1 MRHNA and CDR2 SNTAGT. The CDR3 is made up of 13 amino acids. In DNA form, the CDR3 reads TGTGCCAGCCAACAGCAGAACACCGGGGAGCTGTTTTTT. This gives the protein CASQQQNTGELFF.

The genes are TRBV13 and TRBJ2-2, with 15 nucleotides matching TRBD2. J lost 5 bases, V lost 4 bases, and 5 bases had no gene match. The CDR3 contains 17 residues. Per germline, CDR1 PRHDT and CDR2 FYEKMQ (reference sequence). The DNA for the CDR3 is TGTGCCAGCAGCTCACCCGGGACTAGCGGGAGGACCGGGGAGCTGTTTTTT. It encodes CASSSPGTSGRTGELFF.

The chain has TRBV5-1 and TRBJ2-7, with unresolved D. Germline assignment: CDR1 SGHRS and CDR2 YFSETQ. V gave up 0 bases and J gave up 2 bases, with 9 bases separating them. The CDR3 has 14 residues. For the CDR3, the DNA is TGCGCCAGCAGCTTGGCCGTAGAGGCCTACGAGCAGTACTTC. Amino acids: CASSLAVEAYEQYF.

The CDR3 spells CASSYSESNGYTF. The CDR3 DNA follows: TGTGCCAGCAGTTACTCGGAGTCAAATGGCTACACCTTC. The genes are TRBV6-5 and TRBJ1-2; D unresolved. This CDR3 region has 13 residues. Trimming removed 0 bases at V and 6 bases at J, with 8 bases between. From germline, CDR1 is MNHEY and CDR2 SVGAGI.

This clone was seen once. This chain joins TRBV19 and TRBJ2-5, with D perhaps matching TRBD1 (6 bases). The ends were cut back, 3 bases at V and 5 bases at J, with 10 bases in the middle. CDR1 and CDR2 (germline): LNHDA, SQIVND (reference sequence). This CDR3 is 13 amino acids long. CDR3: CASSIYRDETQYF. DNA of the CDR3: TGTGCCAGTAGTATCTACAGGGACGAGACCCAGTACTTC.

The chain recombines TRBV9 with TRBJ2-5; TRBD2 agrees at 11 bases. Germline V gives CDR1 SGDLS, CDR2 YYNGEE. The length of the CDR3 is 16 residues. The J segment lost 4 bases and the V segment lost 2 bases, leaving 7 bases of the junction unmatched. CDR3 region: CASSVGLAGTGETQYF. CDR3 bases: TGTGCCAGCAGCGTCGGACTAGCGGGTACCGGAGAGACCCAGTACTTC.

The chain employs TRBV2 and TRBJ2-7; 9 bases line up with TRBD1. With V trimmed by 3 bases and J by 3 bases, 6 bases remained unmatched. Per germline, CDR1 SNHLY and CDR2 FYNNEI. The CDR3 is 15 amino acids. CDR3 in DNA: TGTGCCAGCAGTGAGGGACAGGGCGTCTACTACGAGCAGTACTTC. It encodes CASSEGQGVYYEQYF.

This rearrangement joins TRBV9 to TRBJ2-2; a possible D gene is TRBD2 (6 bases). Germline lookup yields CDR1 SGDLS and CDR2 YYNGEE. The length of the CDR3 is 13 residues. The V gene lost 9 bases and the J gene lost 4 bases, with 13 bases spanning the gap. The CDR3 here is CATTAGSTGELFF. CDR3 nucleotides: TGTGCCACCACGGCGGGGTCCACCGGGGAGCTGTTTTTT.

The chain has TRBV28 and TRBJ1-5, with unresolved D. The V end was cut by 1 base, the J end by 0 bases, with 13 bases between. Germline CDR1 reads MDHEN; CDR2 reads SYDVKM. This CDR3 is 17 amino acids long. The CDR3 DNA reads TGTGCCAGCAGTTTATTTGCAGGTCTCTATAGCAATCAGCCCCAGCATTTT. As protein: CASSLFAGLYSNQPQHF. Full variable domain (remainder filled in from reference TRBV28 and TRBJ1-5): DVKVTQSSRYLVKRTGEKVFLECVQDMDHENMFWYRQDPGLGLRLIYFSYDVKMKEKGDIPEGYSVSREKKERFSLILESASTNQTSMYLCASSLFAGLYSNQPQHFGDGTRLSIL.

The chain employs TRBV6-5 and TRBJ1-6, with D hard to call. Germline V gene sequence: CDR1 MNHEY, CDR2 SVGAGI. This CDR3 region has 15 residues. The ends were cut back, 4 bases at V and 0 bases at J, with 7 bases in the middle. The CDR3 loop reads CASSLGSSYNSPLHF. The CDR3, as DNA: TGTGCCAGCAGTTTAGGGAGCTCCTATAATTCACCCCTCCACTTT.

The V gene is TRBV19, the J gene TRBJ2-5; possibly TRBD2 for D (6 bases). Trimming removed 5 bases from V and 0 bases from J, with 16 bases in between. This CDR3 is built from 16 residues. The germline gives CDR1 LNHDA, CDR2 SQIVND (reference sequence). The CDR3 loop reads CASSVRLARYQETQYF. The CDR3, as DNA: TGTGCCAGTAGTGTCCGTCTAGCGAGGTACCAAGAGACCCAGTACTTC.

The J gene is TRBJ2-7, the V gene TRBV11-3; D possibly corresponds to TRBD2 (5 bases). The germline V gene has CDR1 SGHNT and CDR2 YENEEA. Trimming shortened V by 1 base and J by 5 bases, and 6 bases separated the two germline ends. The CDR3 totals 12 residues. CDR3 sequence (DNA): TGTGCCAGCAGCTTAGCCGGGGACGAGCAGTACTTC. As protein: CASSLAGDEQYF.

The rearrangement links TRBV28 to TRBJ2-7; tentative D call: TRBD2 (6 bases). Trimming left V 6 bases short and J 3 bases short, with 30 bases between. CDR3 length equals 19 residues. The V gene's germline CDR1 is MDHEN and CDR2 SYDVKM. The CDR3 is CASSLGYLEGGFSSYEQYF. The CDR3 DNA reads as TGTGCCAGCAGCTTAGGGTATCTGGAGGGAGGATTCTCCAGCTACGAGCAGTACTTC.

This clone was observed a handful of times. This chain connects TRBV7-2 to TRBJ2-5; 9 bases line up with TRBD2. The junction had 5 bases not matched to a gene; V was cut back by 5 bases and J by 4 bases. Germline values: CDR1 SGHTA, CDR2 FQGNSA. CDR3 size: 14 residues. The DNA of the CDR3 is TGTGCCAGCAGCGCCCTAGCGGGATTAGAGACCCAGTACTTC. It specifies CASSALAGLETQYF.

The chain uses TRBV11-2 and TRBJ2-1, with 9 bases that match TRBD1. V gave up 1 base and J gave up 8 bases; unmatched junction bases: 15. CDR3 length equals 18 residues. The germline V gene encodes CDR1 SGHAT and CDR2 FQNNGV. The CDR3, as DNA: TGTGCCAGCAGCTTAGCCCAGACCGGGACAGGGATAAGGGATGAGCAGTTCTTC. Translated: CASSLAQTGTGIRDEQFF.

The chain employs TRBV5-6 and TRBJ2-7; D is unclear. Trimming shortened V by 1 base and J by 0 bases, and 5 bases separated the two germline ends. This CDR3 has 13 residues. Per germline, CDR1 SGHDT and CDR2 YYEEEE. Here the CDR3 reads CASSLQDSYEQYF. CDR3 sequence (DNA): TGTGCCAGCAGCTTGCAGGACTCCTACGAGCAGTACTTC. The variable domain in full, with the rest retrieved from reference TRBV5-6 and TRBJ2-7, is DAGVTQSPTHLIKTRGQQVTLRCSPKSGHDTVSWYQQALGQGPQFIFQYYEEEERQRGNFPDRFSGHQFPNYSSELNVNALLLGDSALYLCASSLQDSYEQYFGPGTRLTVT.

The chain links TRBV19 to TRBJ2-1; D remains unclear. V gave up 3 bases and J gave up 2 bases, with 11 bases separating them. The CDR3 has 15 residues. Germline V gene sequence: CDR1 LNHDA, CDR2 SQIVND (reference sequence). The CDR3 is CASSIFGGTYNEQFF. CDR3 nucleotides: TGTGCCAGTAGTATCTTTGGCGGTACCTACAATGAGCAGTTCTTC.

This sequence joins TRBV5-6 and TRBJ2-1; the D gene is possibly TRBD1 (5 bases). Germline V CDR1 and CDR2: SGHDT, YYEEEE. The length of the CDR3 is 14 residues. Trimming shortened V by 2 bases and J by 5 bases, and 11 bases separated the two germline ends. As DNA, the CDR3 is TGTGCCAGCAGCTTCCAGGGAATTAACAATGAGCAGTTCTTC. Protein product: CASSFQGINNEQFF.

The chain carries TRBV9 and TRBJ2-3; D remains ambiguous. This CDR3 is 22 amino acids long. Germline CDR1 is SGDLS and CDR2 is YYNGEE. V was pared by 4 bases and J by 3 bases, with 36 bases between. The CDR3 DNA sequence: TGTGCCAGCAGCTCCAAGCAACCTACCTTCTACCATCTCTGGTCGAGTACAGATACGCAGTATTTT. Translating it yields CASSSKQPTFYHLWSSTDTQYF.

This clone was recorded only once. The chain carries TRBV1 and TRBJ2-3; the listed D gene, TRBD2, was not tested against the DNA. TRBV1 is annotated as a pseudogene. The CDR3 loop spans 18 amino acids. In DNA form, the CDR3 reads TGCACCAGCAGCCAAGATAGTGTATGGCGGGAGGGCCAAAATACGCAGTATTTT. Translated: CTSSQDSVWREGQNTQYF.

This clone was seen once. The rearrangement uses TRBV9 and TRBJ2-7; D is possibly TRBD2 (5 bases). V was pared by 0 bases and J by 1 base, with 8 bases between. The CDR3 is 14 amino acids. The germline V gene has CDR1 SGDLS and CDR2 YYNGEE. The CDR3 nucleotides read TGTGCCAGCAGCGTAGGGGCGGGTTCCTACGAGCAGTACTTC. Residues: CASSVGAGSYEQYF.

The V call is TRBV4-1, the J call TRBJ1-1, with D unclear. Trimming cost V 0 bases and J 0 bases, with 8 bases left between them. Looked up from germline, CDR1 is MGHRA and CDR2 is YSYEKL. The CDR3 loop spans 15 amino acids. CDR3 DNA: TGCGCCAGCAGCCAAGATGAGGCCATGAACACTGAAGCTTTCTTT. This codes for CASSQDEAMNTEAFF.